These 6 T cell receptor beta chains originate from one sample sequenced in a study of CD8+ T cells in alopecia areata. Sequencing templates came from extracted RNA that was reverse transcribed into cDNA. Produced via immunoSEQ multiplex PCR; TCRdb's table is partial and in-frame only. The sample consists of 150,000 or so clones, approximately 87% of them appearing once. The sample here was CD8+ T cells sorted from blood, taken at week 0. These receptors all stem from a human donor with alopecia areata.

The chain has TRBV4-1 and TRBJ2-7, with 7 bases identical to TRBD1. CDR1 MGHRA and CDR2 YSYEKL come from the germline V gene. The CDR3 has 16 residues. J was trimmed by 7 bases and V by 4 bases; bases with no gene match: 16. The CDR3 DNA follows: TGCGCCAGCAGCCCCGCCCCAGGGGGTGGTACGGGGGAGCAGTACTTC. As protein: CASSPAPGGGTGEQYF.

V is TRBV4-1 and J is TRBJ2-7, with 8 nucleotides matching TRBD2. Trimming at V came to 2 bases and at J to 0 bases, leaving 0 bases not matched to a gene. The CDR3 spans 14 residues. Germline V CDR1 and CDR2: MGHRA, YSYEKL. CDR3 nucleotide sequence: TGCGCCAGCAGCCAAACTAGCGGCTCCTACGAGCAGTACTTC. It specifies CASSQTSGSYEQYF.

The J gene is TRBJ1-1, the V gene TRBV6-1; weak D call: TRBD1 (6 bases). The CDR3 is 15 amino acids. The V and J ends lost 4 bases and 1 base respectively, with 13 bases between them. Per germline, CDR1 MNHNS and CDR2 SASEGT. CDR3 nucleotides: TGTGCCAGCAGTGCATACAAGACAGGGAACACTGAAGCTTTCTTT. It translates to CASSAYKTGNTEAFF.

As regards this clone: Other nucleotide sequences in the sample specify the same CDR3. V usage is TRBV29-1 and J usage is TRBJ2-7; no firm D call. Germline V gene data show CDR1 as SQVTM and CDR2 as ANQGSEA. V lost 0 bases, J lost 3 bases, and 3 bases lay in between. This CDR3 comprises 11 residues. The CDR3 sequence is CSVEDLYEQYF. The CDR3 DNA follows: TGCAGCGTTGAAGATCTCTACGAGCAGTACTTC.

V and J are TRBV2 and TRBJ2-7, with no clear D. The V gene's germline CDR1 is SNHLY and CDR2 FYNNEI. The length of the CDR3 is 11 residues. Trimming pared 4 bases from V and 1 base from J, leaving 2 bases between. The CDR3 DNA reads as TGTGCCAGCAGTGGATCCTACGAGCAGTACTTC. As protein: CASSGSYEQYF.

This chain joins TRBV6-6 and TRBJ1-1; no clear D gene. The CDR3 extends over 12 amino acids. V was pared by 4 bases and J by 4 bases, with 7 bases between. In germline, CDR1 is MNHNY, CDR2 SVGAGI (reference sequence). CDR3 loop: CASSSGVTEAFF. CDR3 in DNA: TGTGCCAGCAGTTCGGGAGTCACTGAAGCTTTCTTT.